This record covers a single T cell receptor beta chain. CDR1 and CDR2 (germline): LNHDA, SQIVND (reference sequence). This CDR3 has 15 residues. The ends were cut back, 5 bases at V and 4 bases at J, with 12 bases in the middle. This sample is part of a study of OX40 agonist ivuxolimab in advanced cancers. Assay: immunoSEQ multiplex PCR; the TCRdb copy retains only in-frame clones and omits some. The sample has more than 35,000 clones, 80% seen once. This chain links TRBV19 with TRBJ2-6; D remains ambiguous. The sequence was collected from an adult with an advanced solid tumor such as melanoma, head and neck, liver or kidney cancer. Sequenced here: CD4+ or CD8+ T cells sorted from blood, sampled in a trial of the OX40 agonist ivuxolimab. The CDR3 DNA is TGTGCCAGTAGTCCTTGGGAAAAGGGGGCCAACGTCCTGACTTTC. It translates to CASSPWEKGANVLTF.